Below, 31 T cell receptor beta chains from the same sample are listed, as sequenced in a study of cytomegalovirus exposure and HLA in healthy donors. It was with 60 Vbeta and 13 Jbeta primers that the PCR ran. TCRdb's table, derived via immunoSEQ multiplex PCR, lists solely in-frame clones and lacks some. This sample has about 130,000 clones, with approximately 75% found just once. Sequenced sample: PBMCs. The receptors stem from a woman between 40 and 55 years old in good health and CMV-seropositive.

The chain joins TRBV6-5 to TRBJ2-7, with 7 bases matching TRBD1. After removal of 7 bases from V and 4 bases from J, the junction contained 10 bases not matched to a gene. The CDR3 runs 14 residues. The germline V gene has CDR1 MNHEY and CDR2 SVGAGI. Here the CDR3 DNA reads TGTGCCAGCATCTCAGACAGGGCCCCTTACGAGCAGTACTTC. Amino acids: CASISDRAPYEQYF.

The CDR3 nucleotides read TGTGCCAGCAGTTTCCCCAGGGGAGAGACCCAGTACTTC. This encodes CASSFPRGETQYF. The V and J genes are TRBV28 and TRBJ2-5, with D possibly being TRBD1 (6 bases). CDR3 size: 13 residues. Trimming took 3 bases from V and 4 from J, leaving 9 bases between them. Per the germline V gene, CDR1 is MDHEN and CDR2 is SYDVKM.

DNA for the CDR3: TGTGCCAGCAGTTTAAACGGCCCAGGGGGCATTCCTGAAGCTTTCTTT. This translates into CASSLNGPGGIPEAFF. The V call is TRBV28, the J call TRBJ1-1; 8 bases line up with TRBD1. V was pared by 2 bases and J by 6 bases, with 11 bases of the junction left unmatched. This CDR3 region has 16 residues. The germline V gene encodes CDR1 MDHEN and CDR2 SYDVKM.

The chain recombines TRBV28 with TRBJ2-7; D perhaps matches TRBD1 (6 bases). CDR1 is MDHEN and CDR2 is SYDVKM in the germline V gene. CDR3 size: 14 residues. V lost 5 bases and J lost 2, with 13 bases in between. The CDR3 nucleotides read TGTGCCAGCAGTCCCGGACAGCAGACCTACGAGCAGTACTTC. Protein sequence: CASSPGQQTYEQYF.

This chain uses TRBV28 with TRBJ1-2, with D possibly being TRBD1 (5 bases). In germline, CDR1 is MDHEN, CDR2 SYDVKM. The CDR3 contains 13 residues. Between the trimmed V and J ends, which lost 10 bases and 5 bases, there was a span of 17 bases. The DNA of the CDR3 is TGTGCCATCCTCGGGGGAAGTAGGTATGGCTACACCTTC. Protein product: CAILGGSRYGYTF.

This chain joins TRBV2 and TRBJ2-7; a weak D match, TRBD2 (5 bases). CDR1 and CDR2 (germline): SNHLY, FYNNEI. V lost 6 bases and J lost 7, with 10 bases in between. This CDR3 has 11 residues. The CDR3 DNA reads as TGTGCCAGCAGCCAATCGGGGGAGCAGTACTTC. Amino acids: CASSQSGEQYF.

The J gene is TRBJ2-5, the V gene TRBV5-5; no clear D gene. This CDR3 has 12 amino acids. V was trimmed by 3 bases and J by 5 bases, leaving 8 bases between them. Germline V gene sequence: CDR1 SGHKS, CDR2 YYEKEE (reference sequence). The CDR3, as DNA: TGTGCCAGCAGCTCCACGCGGGAGACCCAGTACTTC. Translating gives CASSSTRETQYF.

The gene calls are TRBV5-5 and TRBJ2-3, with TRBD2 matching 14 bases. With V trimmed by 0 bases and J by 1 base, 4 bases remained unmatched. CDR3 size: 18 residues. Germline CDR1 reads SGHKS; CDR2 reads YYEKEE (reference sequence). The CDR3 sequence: CASSLAGLAGARTDTQYF. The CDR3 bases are TGTGCCAGCAGCTTGGCGGGACTAGCGGGGGCCCGCACAGATACGCAGTATTTT.

The CDR3 sequence is CARGKTDSNNSPLHF. CDR3 bases: TGTGCCAGAGGAAAGACAGATAGTAATAATTCACCCCTCCACTTT. The chain employs TRBV2 and TRBJ1-6, with D possibly TRBD1 on 5 matching bases. V gave up 9 bases and J gave up 5 bases, with 17 bases separating them. CDR3 length: 15 amino acids. Germline lookup yields CDR1 SNHLY and CDR2 FYNNEI.

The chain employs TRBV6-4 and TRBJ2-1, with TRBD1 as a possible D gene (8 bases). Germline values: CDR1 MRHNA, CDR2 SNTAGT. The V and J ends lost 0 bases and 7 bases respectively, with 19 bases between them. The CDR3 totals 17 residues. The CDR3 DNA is TGTGCCAGCAGTGACTCGGGGGGGGCAGGGGGCAAAAATGAGCAGTTCTTC. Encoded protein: CASSDSGGAGGKNEQFF.

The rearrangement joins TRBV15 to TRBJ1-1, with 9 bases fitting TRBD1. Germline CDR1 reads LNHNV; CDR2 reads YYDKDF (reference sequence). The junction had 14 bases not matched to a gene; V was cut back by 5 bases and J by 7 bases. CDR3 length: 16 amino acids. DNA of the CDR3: TGTGCCACCAGCCCGGACCCCGGGACAGGGAATCTTGAAGCTTTCTTT. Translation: CATSPDPGTGNLEAFF.

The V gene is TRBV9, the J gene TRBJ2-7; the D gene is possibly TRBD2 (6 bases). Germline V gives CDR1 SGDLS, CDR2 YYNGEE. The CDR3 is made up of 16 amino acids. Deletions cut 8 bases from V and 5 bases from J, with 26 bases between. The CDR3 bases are TGTGCCAGTAGCATGGCCGGGACTCGATCTCGGGACGAGCAGTACTTC. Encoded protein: CASSMAGTRSRDEQYF.

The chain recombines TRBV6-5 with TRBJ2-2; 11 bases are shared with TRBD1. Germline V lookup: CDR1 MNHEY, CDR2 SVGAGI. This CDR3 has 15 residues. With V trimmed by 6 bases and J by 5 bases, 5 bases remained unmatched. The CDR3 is CASRDRGQLTGELFF. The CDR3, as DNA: TGTGCCAGCAGGGACAGGGGGCAGTTGACCGGGGAGCTGTTTTTT.

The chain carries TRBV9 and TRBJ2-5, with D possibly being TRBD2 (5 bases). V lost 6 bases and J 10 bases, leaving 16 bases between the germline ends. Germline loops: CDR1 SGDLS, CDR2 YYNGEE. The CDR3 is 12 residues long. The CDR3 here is CASNREDRDQYF. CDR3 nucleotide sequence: TGTGCCAGCAACCGAGAGGACCGGGACCAGTACTTC.

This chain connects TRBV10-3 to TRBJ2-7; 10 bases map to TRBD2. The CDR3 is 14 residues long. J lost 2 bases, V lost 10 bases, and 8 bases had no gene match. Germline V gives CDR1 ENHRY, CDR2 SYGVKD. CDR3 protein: CATQRTSGTYEQYF. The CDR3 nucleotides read TGTGCCACCCAACGGACTAGCGGAACCTACGAGCAGTACTTC.

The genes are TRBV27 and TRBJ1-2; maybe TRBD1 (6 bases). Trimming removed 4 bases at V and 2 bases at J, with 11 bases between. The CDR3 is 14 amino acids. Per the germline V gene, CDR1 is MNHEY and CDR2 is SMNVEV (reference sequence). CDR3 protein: CASSYGGPNYGYTF. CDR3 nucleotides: TGTGCCAGCAGTTATGGGGGCCCGAACTATGGCTACACCTTC.

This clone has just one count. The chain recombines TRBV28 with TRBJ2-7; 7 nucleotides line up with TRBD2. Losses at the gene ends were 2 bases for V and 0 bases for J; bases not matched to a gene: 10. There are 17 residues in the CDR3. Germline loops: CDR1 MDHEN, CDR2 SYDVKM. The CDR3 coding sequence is TGTGCCAGCAGTTTACCCCTTCTAGCGGCTAGCTCCTACGAGCAGTACTTC. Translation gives CASSLPLLAASSYEQYF. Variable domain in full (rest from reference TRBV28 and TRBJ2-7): DVKVTQSSRYLVKRTGEKVFLECVQDMDHENMFWYRQDPGLGLRLIYFSYDVKMKEKGDIPEGYSVSREKKERFSLILESASTNQTSMYLCASSLPLLAASSYEQYFGPGTRLTVT.

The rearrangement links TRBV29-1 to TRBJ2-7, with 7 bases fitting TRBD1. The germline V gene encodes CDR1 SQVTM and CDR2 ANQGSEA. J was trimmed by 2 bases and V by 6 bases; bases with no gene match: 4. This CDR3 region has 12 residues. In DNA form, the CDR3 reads TGCAGCGTCCTGGGACAGCCCTACGAGCAGTACTTC. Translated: CSVLGQPYEQYF.

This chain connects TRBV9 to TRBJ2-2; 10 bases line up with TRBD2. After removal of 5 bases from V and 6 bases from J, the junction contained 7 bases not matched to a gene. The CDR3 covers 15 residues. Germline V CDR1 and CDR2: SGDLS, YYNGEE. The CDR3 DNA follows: TGTGCCAGCAGAAAAGCCGGGACTAGCGCCGGGGAGCTGTTTTTT. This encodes CASRKAGTSAGELFF.

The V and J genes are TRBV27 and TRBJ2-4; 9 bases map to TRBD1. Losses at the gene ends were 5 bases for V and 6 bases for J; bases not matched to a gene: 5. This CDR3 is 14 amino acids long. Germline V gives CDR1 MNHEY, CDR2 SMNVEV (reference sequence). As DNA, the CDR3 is TGTGCCAGCAGTCCCCTGGGACAGGGAAACATTCAGTACTTC. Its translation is CASSPLGQGNIQYF.

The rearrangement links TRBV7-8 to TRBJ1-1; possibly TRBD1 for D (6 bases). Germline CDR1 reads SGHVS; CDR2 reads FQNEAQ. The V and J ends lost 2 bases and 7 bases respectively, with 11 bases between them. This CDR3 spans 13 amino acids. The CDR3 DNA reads TGTGCCAGCAGCTTACCAGGACAGCGTGAAGCTTTCTTT. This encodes CASSLPGQREAFF.

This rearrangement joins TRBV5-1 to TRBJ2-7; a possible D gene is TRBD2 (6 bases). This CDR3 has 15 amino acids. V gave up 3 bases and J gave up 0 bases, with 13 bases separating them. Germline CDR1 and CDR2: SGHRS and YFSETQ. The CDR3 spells CASSWGDGSSYEQYF. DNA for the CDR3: TGCGCCAGCAGCTGGGGGGACGGGAGCTCCTACGAGCAGTACTTC. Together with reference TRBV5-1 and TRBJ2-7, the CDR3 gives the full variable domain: KAGVTQTPRYLIKTRGQQVTLSCSPISGHRSVSWYQQTPGQGLQFLFEYFSETQRNKGNFPGRFSGRQFSNSRSEMNVSTLELGDSALYLCASSWGDGSSYEQYFGPGTRLTVT.

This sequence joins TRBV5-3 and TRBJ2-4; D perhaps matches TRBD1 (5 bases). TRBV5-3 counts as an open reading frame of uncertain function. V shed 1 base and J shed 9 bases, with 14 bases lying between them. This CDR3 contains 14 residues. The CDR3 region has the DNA TGTGCCAGAAGCTTGCATCCCAGGGAAGTCATTCAGTACTTC. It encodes CARSLHPREVIQYF.

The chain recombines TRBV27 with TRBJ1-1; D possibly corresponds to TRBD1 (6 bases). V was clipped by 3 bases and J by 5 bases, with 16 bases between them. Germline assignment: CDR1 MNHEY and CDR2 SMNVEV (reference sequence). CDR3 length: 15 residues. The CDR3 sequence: CASSLRQGRGTEAFF. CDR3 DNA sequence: TGTGCCAGCAGTTTGAGGCAGGGGAGAGGTACTGAAGCTTTCTTT.

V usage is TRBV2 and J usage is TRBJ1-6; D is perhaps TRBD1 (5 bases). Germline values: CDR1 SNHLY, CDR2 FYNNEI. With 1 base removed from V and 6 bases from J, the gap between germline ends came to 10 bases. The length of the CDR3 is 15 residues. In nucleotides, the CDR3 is TGTGCCAGCAGTGAAGAGGTAGGGGTTAATTCACCCCTCCACTTT. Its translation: CASSEEVGVNSPLHF.

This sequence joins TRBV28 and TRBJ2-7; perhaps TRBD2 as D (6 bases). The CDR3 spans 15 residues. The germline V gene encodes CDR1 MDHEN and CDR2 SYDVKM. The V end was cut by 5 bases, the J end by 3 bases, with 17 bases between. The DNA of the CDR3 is TGTGCCAGCAGTCCCGACGGGACTGGAGGCTACGAGCAGTACTTC. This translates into CASSPDGTGGYEQYF.

CDR3 nucleotides: TGTGCCAGCAGACTAACAACCTCCACGGGCACTGAAGCTTTCTTT. It yields the protein CASRLTTSTGTEAFF. V is TRBV28 and J is TRBJ1-1; D gene uncertain. The CDR3 runs 15 residues. Deletions cut 6 bases from V and 4 bases from J, with 18 bases between. Germline V lookup: CDR1 MDHEN, CDR2 SYDVKM.

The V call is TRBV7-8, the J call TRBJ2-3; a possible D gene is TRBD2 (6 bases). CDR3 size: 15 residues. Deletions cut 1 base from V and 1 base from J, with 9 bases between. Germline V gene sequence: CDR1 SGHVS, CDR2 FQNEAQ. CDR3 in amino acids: CASSLDTGGTDTQYF. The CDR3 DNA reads TGTGCCAGCAGCTTAGATACGGGGGGCACAGATACGCAGTATTTT. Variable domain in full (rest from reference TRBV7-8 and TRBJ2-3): GAGVSQSPRYKVAKRGQDVALRCDPISGHVSLFWYQQALGQGPEFLTYFQNEAQLDKSGLPSDRFFAERPEGSVSTLKIQRTQQEDSAVYLCASSLDTGGTDTQYFGPGTRLTVL.

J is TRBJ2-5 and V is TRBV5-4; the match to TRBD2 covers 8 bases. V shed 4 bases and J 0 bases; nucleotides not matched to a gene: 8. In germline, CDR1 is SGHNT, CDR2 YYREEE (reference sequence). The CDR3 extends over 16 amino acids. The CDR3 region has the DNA TGTGCCAGCAGCCGCCTACTAGCGGAAGACCAAGAGACCCAGTACTTC. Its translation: CASSRLLAEDQETQYF. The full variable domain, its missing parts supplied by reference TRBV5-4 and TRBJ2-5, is ETGVTQSPTHLIKTRGQQVTLRCSSQSGHNTVSWYQQALGQGPQFIFQYYREEENGRGNFPPRFSGLQFPNYSSELNVNALELDDSALYLCASSRLLAEDQETQYFGPGTRLLVL.

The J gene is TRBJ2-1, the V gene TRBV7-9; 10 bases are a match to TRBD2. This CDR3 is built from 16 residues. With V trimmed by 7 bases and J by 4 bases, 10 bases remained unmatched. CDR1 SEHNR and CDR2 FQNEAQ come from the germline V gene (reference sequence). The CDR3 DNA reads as TGTGCCAGCACCCTTAGGGGGACTAGCGCTTACAATGAGCAGTTCTTC. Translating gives CASTLRGTSAYNEQFF.

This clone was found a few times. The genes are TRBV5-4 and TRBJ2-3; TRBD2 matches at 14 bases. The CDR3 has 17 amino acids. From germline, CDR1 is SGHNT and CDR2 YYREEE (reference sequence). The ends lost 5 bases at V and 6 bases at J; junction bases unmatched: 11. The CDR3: CASRTGTSGSLSDTQYF. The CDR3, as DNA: TGTGCCAGCAGAACTGGGACTAGCGGGAGTTTGTCGGATACGCAGTATTTT.